What follows is one T cell receptor (beta chain) and its context. Random hexamers primed reverse transcription of about 0.5 to 1 ug RNA. Across 54 Vbeta and 13 Jbeta, TCR beta CDR3 was amplified with immunoSEQ multiplex PCR. TCRdb re-called the immunoSEQ multiplex PCR reads through MiXCR, storing one row per CDR3 protein. The table includes 150,000 to 200,000 distinct CDR3 sequences, under 95% detected once. This sample is part of a study of CD8 T cells in Susac syndrome. This CDR3 spans 11 amino acids. Germline V gene sequence: CDR1 MDHEN, CDR2 SYDVKM. V lost 7 bases, J lost 4 bases, and 8 bases lay in between. The multiple sclerosis controls, all treatment-naive patients, had relapsing-remitting disease that was stable or active.

The V and J genes are TRBV28 and TRBJ2-7, with no clear D. The sample consisted of CD4+ T cells from PBMCs. This TCR derives from a human donor with multiple sclerosis. DNA for the CDR3: TGTGCCAGCACCGGCCCTTACGAGCAGTACTTC. Encoded protein: CASTGPYEQYF. The full variable domain, completed using reference TRBV28 and TRBJ2-7, is DVKVTQSSRYLVKRTGEKVFLECVQDMDHENMFWYRQDPGLGLRLIYFSYDVKMKEKGDIPEGYSVSREKKERFSLILESASTNQTSMYLCASTGPYEQYFGPGTRLTVT.